Below, 16 T cell receptor beta chains from the same sample are listed, as sequenced in a study of T cell responses to AZD1222 COVID-19 vaccine. Sequencing was performed with immunoSEQ multiplex PCR; in TCRdb, only in-frame clones are kept and a portion is missing. The table has 200,000 or so clones, almost 95% seen once; the top ten hold roughly 8.4%. Sequenced material: peripheral blood, taken on day 0 of AZD1222 vaccination. The receptors come from an adult in good health.

The chain links TRBV13 to TRBJ2-1; D call uncertain. Germline V gives CDR1 PRHDT, CDR2 FYEKMQ (reference sequence). Trimming removed 8 bases from V and 6 bases from J, with 17 bases in between. The CDR3 loop spans 14 amino acids. CDR3 region: CASHQIDWSNEQFF. For the CDR3, the DNA is TGTGCCAGCCACCAAATCGACTGGAGCAATGAGCAGTTCTTC.

The chain combines TRBV28 with TRBJ1-1; the D is unclear. The CDR3 loop spans 15 amino acids. Between the trimmed V and J ends, which lost 3 bases and 6 bases, there was a span of 17 bases. CDR1 MDHEN and CDR2 SYDVKM come from the germline V gene. In DNA form, the CDR3 reads TGTGCCAGCAGTTTGGTCCGGCAGATCTCGGCTGAAGCTTTCTTT. Its protein is CASSLVRQISAEAFF.

J is TRBJ2-7 and V is TRBV27; TRBD1 is a possible D gene (5 bases). The CDR3 contains 12 residues. Germline V gene data show CDR1 as MNHEY and CDR2 as SMNVEV (reference sequence). With 6 bases removed from V and 6 bases from J, the gap between germline ends came to 12 bases. For the CDR3, the DNA is TGTGCCAGCAGCCTGCCAGGGTCCGAGCAGTACTTC. Translated, it gives CASSLPGSEQYF.

This chain joins TRBV28 and TRBJ1-2; D is perhaps TRBD1 (5 bases). Trimming left V 2 bases short and J 0 bases short, with 13 bases between. Germline CDR1 reads MDHEN; CDR2 reads SYDVKM. The CDR3 runs to 16 residues. The CDR3 loop reads CASSLPGTGPNYGYTF. The CDR3, as DNA: TGTGCCAGCAGTTTACCCGGGACTGGCCCTAACTATGGCTACACCTTC.

V usage is TRBV3-1 (or the pseudogene TRBV3-2) and J usage is TRBJ2-7; a weak D match, TRBD1 (5 bases). The CDR3 has 13 amino acids. CDR1 and CDR2 from the germline V gene are LGHDT and YNNKEL (reference sequence). Trimming left V 3 bases short and J 7 bases short, with 13 bases between. The CDR3, as DNA: TGTGCCAGCAGCCAGACCACACCAGGGGAGCAGTACTTC. The encoded protein is CASSQTTPGEQYF.

The CDR3 DNA reads as TGTGCCAGCAGTCAAGTGGGCTATGGCTACACCTTC. It codes for CASSQVGYGYTF. The J gene is TRBJ1-2, the V gene TRBV28; no definite D call. This CDR3 spans 12 amino acids. Trimming shortened V by 5 bases and J by 4 bases, and 8 bases separated the two germline ends. The germline CDR1 and CDR2 sequences are MDHEN and SYDVKM.

This chain connects TRBV24-1 to TRBJ2-3, with TRBD2 matching over 7 bases. Losses at the gene ends were 3 bases for V and 3 bases for J; bases not matched to a gene: 17. This CDR3 is built from 19 residues. Germline V gene data show CDR1 as KGHDR and CDR2 as SFDVKD. The CDR3, as DNA: TGTGCCACCAGTGATCCTGGCGGGAGATTCATGGGTAGGACAGATACGCAGTATTTT. This translates into CATSDPGGRFMGRTDTQYF.

The V call is TRBV4-2, the J call TRBJ1-2; 7 bases fit TRBD1. CDR1 is LGHNA, CDR2 YNFKEQ, per germline. The CDR3 length is 16 residues. With V trimmed by 2 bases and J by 3 bases, 9 bases remained unmatched. DNA for the CDR3: TGTGCCAGCAGCCAAAATCTGGCAGGGGGTTACTATGGCTACACCTTC. It is translated as CASSQNLAGGYYGYTF.

The chain links TRBV7-9 to TRBJ1-1; the D gene is possibly TRBD1 (5 bases). This CDR3 is built from 14 residues. The germline CDR1 and CDR2 sequences are SEHNR and FQNEAQ (reference sequence). V lost 6 bases and J 9 bases, leaving 20 bases between the germline ends. The CDR3 region has the DNA TGTGCCAGCAGTCACCCCGGGGCAAGGACCCAAGCTTTCTTT. Its protein product is CASSHPGARTQAFF.

This clone was counted once. V and J are TRBV6-2 or TRBV6-3 and TRBJ2-7; 13 nucleotides match TRBD2. There are 16 residues in the CDR3. The ends lost 4 bases at V and 0 bases at J; junction bases unmatched: 3. Germline lookup yields CDR1 MNHEY and CDR2 SVGEGT. The CDR3 here is CASSSWTSGSSYEQYF. The CDR3 DNA follows: TGTGCCAGCAGTTCCTGGACTAGCGGGAGCTCCTACGAGCAGTACTTC.

This chain joins TRBV7-8 and TRBJ2-7, with D tentatively TRBD1 (6 bases). The V and J ends lost 5 bases and 4 bases respectively, with 18 bases between them. The CDR3 consists of 15 residues. Germline V lookup: CDR1 SGHVS, CDR2 FQNEAQ. CDR3 loop: CASSPLGAFNYEQYF. Here the CDR3 DNA reads TGTGCCAGCAGCCCCTTGGGGGCCTTCAATTACGAGCAGTACTTC.

The chain carries TRBV18 and TRBJ2-7; D gene ambiguous. The CDR3 has 14 residues. V lost 2 bases and J lost 3, with 11 bases in between. The germline CDR1 and CDR2 sequences are KGHSH and LQKENI. The CDR3 spells CASSPVQSFYEQYF. The CDR3 coding sequence is TGTGCCAGCTCACCAGTCCAATCTTTCTACGAGCAGTACTTC.

The chain joins TRBV19 to TRBJ2-7, with 7 bases fitting TRBD1. The J segment lost 5 bases and the V segment lost 6 bases, leaving 7 bases of the junction unmatched. Germline CDR1 reads LNHDA; CDR2 reads SQIVND (reference sequence). The CDR3 is 13 amino acids. The CDR3 sequence is CASSRQGGNEQYF. In DNA, the CDR3 is TGTGCCAGTAGCCGACAGGGTGGGAACGAGCAGTACTTC. Drawing the rest from reference TRBV19 and TRBJ2-7, the complete variable domain is DGGITQSPKYLFRKEGQNVTLSCEQNLNHDAMYWYRQDPGQGLRLIYYSQIVNDFQKGDIAEGYSVSREKKESFPLTVTSAQKNPTAFYLCASSRQGGNEQYFGPGTRLTVT.

For the CDR3, the DNA is TGTGCCAGCAGGAACCCGTACGAGCAGTACTTC. Residues: CASRNPYEQYF. The chain uses TRBV28 and TRBJ2-7; D unresolved. Between the trimmed V and J ends, which lost 6 bases and 4 bases, there was a span of 7 bases. The CDR3 spans 11 residues. Per the germline V gene, CDR1 is MDHEN and CDR2 is SYDVKM.

V gene TRBV6-1 combines with J gene TRBJ2-7; 8 bases fit TRBD1. The CDR3 extends over 15 amino acids. V lost 2 bases and J lost 5; bases outside the gene matches: 8. Germline V gene sequence: CDR1 MNHNS, CDR2 SASEGT. The DNA for the CDR3 is TGTGCCAGCAGTGAAATTGGACAGGGTGTGGACGAGCAGTACTTC. Its protein product is CASSEIGQGVDEQYF.

The rearrangement uses TRBV28 and TRBJ2-5; tentative D call: TRBD2 (7 bases). CDR1 and CDR2 from the germline V gene are MDHEN and SYDVKM. V lost 2 bases and J lost 7, with 14 bases in between. CDR3 size: 14 residues. The CDR3 sequence: CASSLAGAPRTQYF. The CDR3 DNA is TGTGCCAGCAGTTTAGCGGGGGCACCCCGGACCCAGTACTTC.